The rows below give T cell receptor beta chains drawn from one sample of a study of human thymus T cells. Only in-frame clones appear in the TCRdb table, and some are missing; sequencing was by immunoSEQ multiplex PCR. The sample lists roughly 130,000 clones, over 85% occurring once. Sample: thymus tissue. The receptors stem from a boy under three years old with a congenital heart defect but otherwise immunologically healthy. CDR3s include the opening cysteine and the closing phenylalanine or tryptophan. D genes are given only for firm matches. Only some rows state a clone size, as once, few, many or a class for expanded clones.

>TRBJ1-5|.|TRBV28|once
TGTGCCAGCAGGAAAGTAAATTCAGGCCCGGGGCAGCCCCAGCATTTT
CASRKVNSGPGQPQHF
>TRBJ1-1|TRBD1|TRBV7-3|.
TGTGCCAGCAGCTTAAAGCCACTCTCGAGGGGGCGAAGGGGGAACACTGAAGCTTTCTTT
CASSLKPLSRGRRGNTEAFF
>TRBJ1-1|.|TRBV28|.
TGTGCCAGCAGTCTCAGGAGGACTGAAGCTTTCTTT
CASSLRRTEAFF
>TRBJ2-5|TRBD2|TRBV5-1|.
TGCGCCAGCAGCTTGGGATCTCAGCGGGGGGCGAGGGGGCAAGAGACCCAGTACTTC
CASSLGSQRGARGQETQYF
>TRBJ2-2|TRBD2|TRBV4-3|.
TGCGCCAGCAGCCTGTCCCCTAGCGGGGGATCCACCGGGGAGCTGTTTTTT
CASSLSPSGGSTGELFF
>TRBJ2-3|TRBD2|TRBV28|.
TGTGCCAGCGGGATCATTCCGGGAGGGGGGGATACGCAGTATTTT
CASGIIPGGGDTQYF
>TRBJ1-1|.|TRBV4-3|.
TGCGCCAGCAGCCAAGTAGTAGGGAAGAACACTGAAGCTTTCTTT
CASSQVVGKNTEAFF
>TRBJ2-5|.|TRBV5-1|.
TGCGCCAGCAGCTTTTCAGGGAAAGATAAAGAGACCCAGTACTTC
CASSFSGKDKETQYF
>TRBJ1-2|.|TRBV30|.
TGTGCCTGGAGGGGTTGGGGAAGCGGTGGCTACACCTTC
CAWRGWGSGGYTF
>TRBJ1-6|.|TRBV6-5|once
TGTGCCAGCAGTTACTCGACATCCAGCCCGCCTTCACCCCTCCACTTT
CASSYSTSSPPSPLHF
>TRBJ1-5|.|TRBV5-5|.
TGTGCCAGCAGCGACGAAATGAGACAGCCCCAGCATTTT
CASSDEMRQPQHF
>TRBJ1-6|.|TRBV5-6|.
TGTGCCAGCAGCTTGGCCGCAGGGGAACTACCCCTCCACTTT
CASSLAAGELPLHF
>TRBJ1-5|.|TRBV4-3|.
TGCGCCAGCAGCCAGGCGACATACTCGAGAGGAAGCAATCAGCCCCAGCATTTT
CASSQATYSRGSNQPQHF
>TRBJ2-5|.|TRBV5-1|.
TGCGCCAGCATTCCTCGGGGGCTATGGGAGACCCAGTACTTC
CASIPRGLWETQYF
>TRBJ1-1|.|TRBV28|.
TGTGCCAGCAGATTAGTGGGGGGGCAAGTGAACACTGAAGCTTTCTTT
CASRLVGGQVNTEAFF
>TRBJ2-1|.|TRBV18|.
TGTGCCAGCTCACCGGGTTACAATGAGCAGTTCTTC
CASSPGYNEQFF
>TRBJ1-6|.|TRBV4-2|.
TGTGCCAGCAGCCTCCTAGATAATTCACCCCTCCACTTT
CASSLLDNSPLHF
>TRBJ2-1|TRBD2|TRBV5-1|.
TGCGCCAGCAAGGGACTAGCGGTTCTTAATGAGCAGTTCTTC
CASKGLAVLNEQFF
>TRBJ1-1|TRBD1|TRBV14|.
TGTGCCAGCAGCCAAGTTGGAACAGGGGGCAGGTTGGCTGAAGCTTTCTTT
CASSQVGTGGRLAEAFF
>TRBJ1-6|.|TRBV27|.
TGTGCCAGCACTCTCCGGGGGAGCTCCTATAATTCACCCCTCCACTTT
CASTLRGSSYNSPLHF
>TRBJ2-7|TRBD1|TRBV5-4|once
TGTGCCAGCAGCCGCCTCGGGACAGGGCCTTCCTACGAGCAGTACTTC
CASSRLGTGPSYEQYF
>TRBJ2-1|TRBD2|TRBV7-2|.
TGTGCCAGCAGCTTAGACTCTAGCGGGGGGAGCGGTGAGCAGTTCTTC
CASSLDSSGGSGEQFF
>TRBJ1-3|.|TRBV28|.
TGTGCCAGCTACCTAGCGGCCGGCTCTGGAAACACCATATATTTT
CASYLAAGSGNTIYF
>TRBJ2-7|.|TRBV28|.
TGTGCCAGCAGTCCACAGAGCGAGCAGTACTTC
CASSPQSEQYF
>TRBJ1-2|.|TRBV6-6|.
TGTGCCAGCAGTCTGAAAAGCGTTCGAGGCTACACCTTC
CASSLKSVRGYTF
>TRBJ1-1|.|TRBV28|.
TGTGCCAGCAGTCCAAGACAGTTGACTGAAGCTTTCTTT
CASSPRQLTEAFF
>TRBJ2-7|TRBD1|TRBV19|.
TGTGCCAGTAGTTCCGGGACAGGGAGCTCCTACGAGCAGTACTTC
CASSSGTGSSYEQYF